Listed below are T cell receptor beta chains from one sample, sequenced in a study of blood T cells in healthy people across ages. TCRdb fed the 5' RACE reads into MiXCR, producing one record per CDR3 protein. Seen here are hundreds of thousands of distinct CDR3 sequences, approximately 52% observed once, and the top ten hold about 13%. The specimen sequenced was blood. The source of these receptors is a woman at least 80 years old in good health. CDR3s include the opening cysteine and the closing phenylalanine or tryptophan. A D gene is named only where the DNA matches it firmly. The listing skips clone size in some rows; elsewhere it reads once, few, many or a size class.

TRBJ2-1 | TRBV12-3/TRBV12-4 | NA | NA | TGTGCCAGCAGTGGAAGCGCTCTGGGTCTGTTCTTC | CASSGSALGLFF
TRBJ1-2 | TRBV5-1 | NA | NA | TGCGCCAGCAGCTTTGTACAGGGCTATGGCTACACCTTC | CASSFVQGYGYTF
TRBJ2-1 | TRBV20-1 | NA | NA | TGCAGTGCTAGCATCAGGCTAATAAAAACCAACAATGAGCAGTTCTTC | CSASIRLIKTNNEQFF
TRBJ1-2 | TRBV29-1 | NA | NA | TGTGGCGGGGCCTCTAACTATGGTTACACCTTC | CGGASNYGYTF
TRBJ2-1 | TRBV9 | NA | TRBD2 | TGTGCCAGCGAAACGGGAGGGCTTGGAAAAAGTGAGCAGTTCTTC | CASETGGLGKSEQFF
TRBJ1-2 | TRBV6-1 | NA | TRBD1 | TGTGCCAGCAGTGAAGCGGGGACAGAGGCCTATGGCTACACCTTC | CASSEAGTEAYGYTF
TRBJ2-7 | TRBV18 | many | TRBD1 | TGTGCCAGCTGCAGGGGGCTTAACTACGAGCAGTACTTC | CASCRGLNYEQYF
TRBJ2-1 | TRBV29-1 | many | TRBD1 | TGCAGCGTTGCCGGGACAGGGACCTACAATGAGCAGTTCTTC | CSVAGTGTYNEQFF
TRBJ1-1 | TRBV5-1 | few | NA | TGCGCCAGCAGATTAAGAGAAGGGGGCACTGAAGCTTTCTTT | CASRLREGGTEAFF
TRBJ2-3 | TRBV9 | NA | NA | TGTGCCAGCAGCGTGTTAGATTCAGGGCGAGATACGCAGTATTTT | CASSVLDSGRDTQYF
TRBJ1-4 | TRBV18 | NA | NA | TGTGCCAGCTCACAACGACATGAGGCTAATGAAAAACTGTTTTTT | CASSQRHEANEKLFF
TRBJ2-1 | TRBV20-1 | many | TRBD2 | TGCAGTGCACGCTTGACTAGCGGGAGTGGTAATGAGCAGTTCTTC | CSARLTSGSGNEQFF
TRBJ2-7 | TRBV4-2 | NA | NA | TGTGCCAGCAGCCAAGATGAAAGTAGCGAGCAGTACTTC | CASSQDESSEQYF
TRBJ2-1 | TRBV10-3 | NA | TRBD2 | TGTGCCATCAGTTACTCCGGGACTAGCGGGATCTACAATGAGCAGTTCTTC | CAISYSGTSGIYNEQFF
TRBJ2-3 | TRBV24-1 | many | NA | TGTGCCACGTCTGGGGCCGGCACAGATACGCAGTATTTT | CATSGAGTDTQYF
TRBJ1-2 | TRBV6-5 | many | NA | TGTGCCAGCAGTTACAACAACCGACTCTATGGCTACACCTTC | CASSYNNRLYGYTF
TRBJ1-2 | TRBV2 | few | NA | TGTGCCAGCAGTGGGGCTGTAAACTATGGCTACACCTTC | CASSGAVNYGYTF
TRBJ2-5 | TRBV10-3 | few | TRBD2 | TGTGCCATCGCGGCGGGGGACCACAATGAGCAGTACTTC | CAIAAGDHNEQYF
TRBJ2-6 | TRBV28 | few | TRBD1 | TGTGCCAGCAGTTCTCGGACAGGGGAAACCTCTGGGGCCAACGTCCTGACTTTC | CASSSRTGETSGANVLTF
TRBJ2-7 | TRBV6-2/TRBV6-3 | NA | NA | TGTGCCAGCAGTGAGGGACCCTCTTATCTCTCCTACGAGCAGTACTTC | CASSEGPSYLSYEQYF
TRBJ2-3 | TRBV4-2 | NA | TRBD2 | TGTGCCAGCAGCCAAGACGACCTAGCGGGGGGGCTGTCGCAGTATTTT | CASSQDDLAGGLSQYF
TRBJ2-3 | TRBV24-1 | few | NA | TGTGCCACCAGTGATCGGACTCGATTCACAGATACGCAGTATTTT | CATSDRTRFTDTQYF
TRBJ2-1 | TRBV7-2 | NA | NA | TGTGCCAGCAGCTTATTGAACAGGGTTCTCGATGAGCAGTTCTTC | CASSLLNRVLDEQFF
TRBJ2-3 | TRBV9 | few | TRBD2 | TGTGCCAGCAGCGTAGAGACTAGCGGGGACACGCAGTATTTT | CASSVETSGDTQYF
TRBJ2-7 | TRBV3-1 | NA | NA | TGTGCCTCACCGGCGGCCTCCTACAATGAGCAGTACTTC | CASPAASYNEQYF
TRBJ2-3 | TRBV6-6 | NA | TRBD2 | TGTGCCAGCAGCATAGCGGGGGCCCTCGGGGATACGCAGTATTTT | CASSIAGALGDTQYF
TRBJ1-1 | TRBV18 | once | TRBD1 | TGTGCCAGCTCACCATCGGGACAGGGGGGAGCTTTCTTT | CASSPSGQGGAFF
TRBJ2-7 | TRBV29-1 | many | NA | TGCAGCGTCGCCGAACAGGGAGAGCAGTACTTC | CSVAEQGEQYF
TRBJ2-3 | TRBV20-1 | NA | TRBD2 | TGCAGTGCTTCGGGACTATCAAGGGATACGCAGTATTTT | CSASGLSRDTQYF
TRBJ1-2 | TRBV3-1 | NA | TRBD1 | TGTGCCAGCAGCCAAGATAAGGCGCGAGGGACAGGGTATCACTATGGCTACACCTTC | CASSQDKARGTGYHYGYTF
TRBJ2-7 | TRBV11-2 | NA | TRBD1 | TGTGCCAGCAGCCCCGACAGCAGGGGGTTCGAGCAGTACTTC | CASSPDSRGFEQYF
TRBJ2-4 | TRBV29-1 | NA | NA | TGCAGCGTTACCCAAACCGGCATTCAGTACTTC | CSVTQTGIQYF
TRBJ2-5 | TRBV4-2 | many | TRBD2 | TGTGCCAGCAGCCAATCCTGGGACTACCAAGAGGCCCAGTACTTC | CASSQSWDYQEAQYF
TRBJ2-1 | TRBV3-1 | NA | TRBD2 | TGTGCCAGCAGCCAAGGGACTAGCGGACTAAATGAGCAGTTCTTC | CASSQGTSGLNEQFF
TRBJ2-5 | TRBV24-1 | NA | NA | TGTGCCACCAGTCCATCCTGGGCACAGTCAGTTTACAATGAGCAGTACTTC | CATSPSWAQSVYNEQYF
TRBJ2-3 | TRBV29-1 | few | TRBD2 | TGCAGCGTTGGAGGGCTAGCGGGGGGTACGCAGTATTTT | CSVGGLAGGTQYF
TRBJ2-1 | TRBV12-5 | NA | TRBD2 | TGTGCTAGTGGTTTGGTACCTGGTCTAGCGGGAAGGTCCTACAATGAGCAGTTCTTC | CASGLVPGLAGRSYNEQFF
TRBJ2-1 | TRBV3-1 | NA | TRBD1 | TGTGCCAGCAGCCAACCTCCTGGACAGGTGTTGTACAATGAGCAGTTCTTC | CASSQPPGQVLYNEQFF
TRBJ2-1 | TRBV20-1 | NA | NA | TGCAGTGCTTTAGATGTTGAGCAGTTCTTC | CSALDVEQFF
TRBJ2-6 | TRBV7-2 | many | NA | TGTGCCAGCAGCTTTTCACACCTCGAGACCAACGTCCTGACTTTC | CASSFSHLETNVLTF
TRBJ2-1 | TRBV5-1 | NA | NA | TGCGCCAGCAGCTTGGCCAAAGGACCCAGGGATGAGCAGTTCTTC | CASSLAKGPRDEQFF
TRBJ2-5 | TRBV20-1 | many | NA | TGCAGTGCCAGAGGCCGGACTACTCATAGAGAGACCCAGTACTTC | CSARGRTTHRETQYF
TRBJ2-2 | TRBV6-5 | NA | NA | TGTGCCAGCAGCTCCCGGACTCTTACGAACACCGAGGAGCTGTTTTTT | CASSSRTLTNTEELFF
TRBJ2-3 | TRBV12-3/TRBV12-4 | NA | NA | TGTGCCAGCAGTCCCGACCTGGGTCCCGGTGGCACAGATACGCAGTATTTT | CASSPDLGPGGTDTQYF
TRBJ1-1 | TRBV28 | NA | NA | TGTGCCAGCAGTTTTATATCGACAGCTGAAGCTTTCTTT | CASSFISTAEAFF
TRBJ2-1 | TRBV5-1 | once | NA | TGCGCCAGCAGCTCCTTGGACAGCACCTACGAGCAGTTCTTC | CASSSLDSTYEQFF
TRBJ2-5 | TRBV5-1 | many | NA | TGTGCCAGCAGTTTAGAGGGGACCCAGTACTTC | CASSLEGTQYF
TRBJ2-3 | TRBV27 | many | NA | TGTGCCAGCAACCCATGGGGGAGGACAGATACGCAGTATTTT | CASNPWGRTDTQYF